Shown below are 19 T cell receptor beta chains from a single sample sequenced in a study of T-cell memory formation after mild COVID-19. TCRdb re-derived calls from the 5' RACE reads in MiXCR, one entry per CDR3 protein. This sample carries roughly 130,000 distinct CDR3 sequences, about 18% of them seen once, and the ten largest clones take 5% to 5.5%. The sample consisted of PBMCs or a T cell subset sorted from them (not recorded which). All receptors derive from a man between 18 and 35 years old who had mild COVID-19 (a few samples of this study predate the infection). Cell type and time point are not known.

This clonotype was seen a handful of times. The chain links TRBV6-1 to TRBJ1-2, with TRBD1 matching over 7 bases. J lost 2 bases, V lost 5 bases, and 5 bases had no gene match. The CDR3 length is 14 residues. CDR1 and CDR2 from the germline V gene are MNHNS and SASEGT. The CDR3 spells CASSTQGTNYGYTF. The DNA of the CDR3 is TGTGCCAGCAGTACACAGGGGACCAACTATGGCTACACCTTC.

This sequence joins TRBV2 and TRBJ2-2; unclear D gene. Between the trimmed V and J ends, which lost 8 bases and 6 bases, there was a span of 25 bases. The germline CDR1 and CDR2 sequences are SNHLY and FYNNEI. The CDR3 is 17 residues long. The CDR3 sequence is CASGPRRVGQGAGELFF. CDR3 sequence (DNA): TGTGCCAGCGGGCCGAGACGTGTTGGTCAAGGCGCCGGGGAGCTGTTTTTT.

This clonotype has only a few counts. The chain uses TRBV2 and TRBJ2-5; D not resolved. The V and J ends lost 0 bases and 0 bases respectively, with 5 bases between them. CDR1 and CDR2 from the germline V gene are SNHLY and FYNNEI. The CDR3 is made up of 14 amino acids. The CDR3 reads CASSEALYQETQYF. The CDR3 nucleotides read TGTGCCAGCAGTGAAGCGCTGTACCAAGAGACCCAGTACTTC. The variable domain in full, with the rest retrieved from reference TRBV2 and TRBJ2-5, is EPEVTQTPSHQVTQMGQEVILRCVPISNHLYFYWYRQILGQKVEFLVSFYNNEISEKSEIFDDQFSVERPDGSNFTLKIRSTKLEDSAMYFCASSEALYQETQYFGPGTRLLVL.

In DNA, the CDR3 is TGCAGTGCTAGGACGACGAGGTACCAAGAGACCCAGTACTTC. This codes for CSARTTRYQETQYF. This chain connects TRBV20-1 to TRBJ2-5, with D unresolved. CDR3 length: 14 amino acids. Germline-derived CDR1 and CDR2 are DFQATT and SNEGSKA (reference sequence). The V gene lost 3 bases and the J gene lost 0 bases, with 11 bases spanning the gap.

The chain combines TRBV6-6 with TRBJ1-4; D not certain. V gave up 3 bases and J gave up 8 bases, with 4 bases separating them. Germline lookup yields CDR1 MNHNY and CDR2 SVGAGI (reference sequence). The CDR3 is 11 residues long. The CDR3 sequence: CASSYVEKLFF. CDR3 in DNA: TGTGCCAGCAGTTATGTCGAAAAACTGTTTTTT.

The V gene is TRBV24-1, the J gene TRBJ2-3, with D perhaps matching TRBD1 (6 bases). Germline assignment: CDR1 KGHDR and CDR2 SFDVKD. The germline V and J ends were trimmed by 4 bases and 2 bases, with 9 bases remaining between them. The CDR3 extends over 14 amino acids. CDR3: CATSDRQATDTQYF. The CDR3 bases are TGTGCCACCAGTGACCGACAGGCCACAGATACGCAGTATTTT.

The CDR3 sequence is CASSQDDGGRGYIQYF. CDR3 DNA sequence: TGTGCCAGCAGCCAAGACGACGGGGGCCGTGGATACATTCAGTACTTC. The chain links TRBV3-1 to TRBJ2-4; D could derive from TRBD1 or TRBD2 (6 bases each). From germline, CDR1 is LGHDT and CDR2 YNNKEL (reference sequence). The CDR3 covers 16 residues. Trimming shortened V by 0 bases and J by 8 bases, and 17 bases separated the two germline ends.

This clonotype was recorded a few times. Here the CDR3 reads CASSSSQGDEQFF. The CDR3 DNA reads TGTGCCAGCAGCTCGTCTCAGGGGGATGAGCAGTTCTTC. This chain connects TRBV7-2 to TRBJ2-1; the match to TRBD1 covers 7 bases. J was trimmed by 8 bases and V by 4 bases; bases with no gene match: 5. The CDR3 totals 13 residues. CDR1 and CDR2 from the germline V gene are SGHTA and FQGNSA.

This clonotype came up a few times. The rearrangement uses TRBV28 and TRBJ2-7; D may be TRBD1 (5 bases). The CDR3 is 18 amino acids. Germline V gene data show CDR1 as MDHEN and CDR2 as SYDVKM. Trimming pared 1 base from V and 6 bases from J, leaving 25 bases between. Here the CDR3 DNA reads TGTGCCAGCAGTTTATCAGGGTCGCCCCCCTCCATCGGTGGCGAGCAGTACGTC. Translation gives CASSLSGSPPSIGGEQYV.

This clonotype has just a few counts. The chain is built from TRBV7-9 and TRBJ2-4; 8 positions agree with TRBD1. Germline assignment: CDR1 SEHNR and CDR2 FQNEAQ (reference sequence). This CDR3 is built from 15 residues. J was trimmed by 7 bases and V by 5 bases; bases with no gene match: 10. CDR3 sequence (DNA): TGTGCCAGCAGCCTCAGACAGGGGAGCGAGAACATTCAGTACTTC. This codes for CASSLRQGSENIQYF.

The chain combines TRBV12-3 or TRBV12-4 with TRBJ1-1; 9 bases are shared with TRBD1. With V trimmed by 3 bases and J by 5 bases, 7 bases remained unmatched. This CDR3 is 15 amino acids long. For the CDR3, the DNA is TGTGCCAGCAGTTTCCAGGGACAGGGCGGAACTGAAGCTTTCTTT. It is translated as CASSFQGQGGTEAFF.

This chain's CDR3 is CASSYAGQSYNEQFF. In DNA form, the CDR3 reads TGTGCCAGCAGTTACGCAGGACAGTCCTACAATGAGCAGTTCTTC. This chain uses TRBV6-2 or TRBV6-3 with TRBJ2-1, with D tentatively TRBD1 (6 bases). The CDR3 has 15 residues. Trimming shortened V by 2 bases and J by 1 base, and 9 bases separated the two germline ends. CDR1 is MNHEY and CDR2 is SVGEGT in the germline V gene.

This rearrangement joins TRBV11-2 to TRBJ1-2; a weak D match, TRBD1 (5 bases). This CDR3 comprises 14 residues. Trimming left V 3 bases short and J 5 bases short, with 13 bases between. In germline, CDR1 is SGHAT, CDR2 FQNNGV. CDR3 DNA sequence: TGTGCCAGCAGCTTCGGGGCAGCCGCATATGGCTACACCTTC. Amino acids: CASSFGAAAYGYTF.

V usage is TRBV7-2 and J usage is TRBJ2-7, with D unresolved. Germline CDR1 SGHTA, CDR2 FQGNSA. This CDR3 comprises 14 residues. V lost 1 base to trimming and J lost 2 bases, with 9 bases between them. The CDR3 nucleotides read TGTGCCAGCAGCTTAGTGGACGGGCCCTACGAGCAGTACGTC. This gives the protein CASSLVDGPYEQYV.

DNA of the CDR3: TGTGCCAGCAGGTCGACAGGTGCTAGCACAGATACGCAGTATTTT. Encoded protein: CASRSTGASTDTQYF. The rearrangement joins TRBV5-4 to TRBJ2-3; the D gene is possibly TRBD1 (6 bases). The CDR3 is made up of 15 amino acids. The V and J ends lost 5 bases and 0 bases respectively, with 13 bases between them. Germline CDR1 SGHNT, CDR2 YYREEE (reference sequence).

This sequence joins TRBV6-1 and TRBJ2-1; no clear D gene. The V end lost 4 bases, the J end lost 7 bases, and 14 bases lay between the germline ends. The CDR3 extends over 14 amino acids. The germline V gene encodes CDR1 MNHNS and CDR2 SASEGT. The CDR3 sequence: CASSGFTTRNEQFF. CDR3 coding DNA: TGTGCCAGCAGTGGTTTTACAACGAGAAATGAGCAGTTCTTC.

This clonotype was picked up many times. The DNA for the CDR3 is TGCAGTGTCGGTAGCGGGGTTACTGCCTACAATGAGCAGTTCTTC. Encoded protein: CSVGSGVTAYNEQFF. The genes are TRBV20-1 and TRBJ2-1; 8 bases match TRBD2. Germline trimming cut 7 bases from V and 2 bases from J; bases unmatched to any gene: 10. Germline CDR1 is DFQATT and CDR2 is SNEGSKA (reference sequence). The CDR3 spans 15 residues.

This clonotype has a handful of counts. This rearrangement joins TRBV20-1 to TRBJ1-2, with 10 bases that match TRBD1. CDR1 and CDR2 from the germline V gene are DFQATT and SNEGSKA (reference sequence). The V gene end was trimmed by 0 bases and the J gene end by 5 bases; junction bases not matched to a gene: 9. The CDR3 length is 16 residues. CDR3 sequence: CSARDWGTGEDYGYTF. The CDR3 nucleotides read TGCAGTGCTAGAGATTGGGGGACAGGGGAGGATTATGGCTACACCTTC.

The gene calls are TRBV5-1 and TRBJ1-2; tentatively, D is TRBD1 (6 bases). Germline V gives CDR1 SGHRS, CDR2 YFSETQ. The V and J ends lost 4 bases and 2 bases respectively, with 12 bases between them. The CDR3 totals 14 residues. The CDR3 here is CASSQGTGNYGYTF. For the CDR3, the DNA is TGCGCCAGCAGCCAGGGGACGGGGAACTATGGCTACACCTTC. Using reference TRBV5-1 and TRBJ1-2 for the parts outside the CDR3, the full variable domain is KAGVTQTPRYLIKTRGQQVTLSCSPISGHRSVSWYQQTPGQGLQFLFEYFSETQRNKGNFPGRFSGRQFSNSRSEMNVSTLELGDSALYLCASSQGTGNYGYTFGSGTRLTVV.